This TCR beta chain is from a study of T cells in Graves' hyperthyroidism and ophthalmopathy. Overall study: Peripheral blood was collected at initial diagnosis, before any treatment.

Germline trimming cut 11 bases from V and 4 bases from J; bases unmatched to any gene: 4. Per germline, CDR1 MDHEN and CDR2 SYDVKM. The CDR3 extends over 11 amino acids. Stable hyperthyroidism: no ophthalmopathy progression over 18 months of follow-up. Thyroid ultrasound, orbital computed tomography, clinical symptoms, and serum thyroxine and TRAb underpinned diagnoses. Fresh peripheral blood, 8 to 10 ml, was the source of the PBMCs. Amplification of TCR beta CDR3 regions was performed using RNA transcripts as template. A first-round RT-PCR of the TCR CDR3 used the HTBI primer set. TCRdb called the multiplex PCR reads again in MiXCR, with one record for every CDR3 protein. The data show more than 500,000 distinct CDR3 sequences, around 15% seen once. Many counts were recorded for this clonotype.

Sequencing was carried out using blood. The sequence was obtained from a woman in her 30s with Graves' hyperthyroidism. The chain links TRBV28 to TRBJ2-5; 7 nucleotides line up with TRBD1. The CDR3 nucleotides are TGTGCCGCGACAGGGTCAGAGACCCAGTACTTC. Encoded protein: CAATGSETQYF.